One and the same sample provided the 18 T cell receptor beta chains below, sequenced in a study of OX40 agonist ivuxolimab in advanced cancers. Sequencing was performed with immunoSEQ multiplex PCR; in TCRdb, only in-frame clones are kept and a portion is missing. The sample lists about 55,000 clones; almost 85% were seen once. Sequencing was performed on CD4+ or CD8+ T cells sorted from blood, taken in a trial of the OX40 agonist ivuxolimab. The receptor set was obtained from an adult with an advanced solid tumor such as melanoma, head and neck, liver or kidney cancer.

The V gene is TRBV4-3, the J gene TRBJ1-2; D is unresolved. Trimming stripped 0 bases from V and 5 bases from J, with 7 bases between. Germline assignment: CDR1 LGHNA and CDR2 YSLEER. This CDR3 is 13 amino acids long. The CDR3 DNA follows: TGCGCCAGCAGCCAAGAGTCAGTTTATGGCTACACCTTC. Its translation is CASSQESVYGYTF.

The chain combines TRBV6-5 with TRBJ1-4, with D possibly being TRBD1 (5 bases). V was cut by 2 bases and J by 6 bases, with 10 bases left in between. Per the germline V gene, CDR1 is MNHEY and CDR2 is SVGAGI. The CDR3 spans 14 residues. CDR3: CASSYKGRDEKLFF. The CDR3 bases are TGTGCCAGCAGTTACAAGGGGAGGGATGAAAAACTGTTTTTT.

In this sample, this clone turned up a few times. V gene TRBV5-1 combines with J gene TRBJ1-2; TRBD1 is a possible D gene (6 bases). Germline values: CDR1 SGHRS, CDR2 YFSETQ. The CDR3 spans 15 residues. V was trimmed by 0 bases and J by 5 bases, leaving 14 bases between them. CDR3 residues: CASSLAEGDKYGYTF. The CDR3 DNA is TGCGCCAGCAGCTTGGCCGAGGGGGACAAGTATGGCTACACCTTC.

The V gene is TRBV5-6, the J gene TRBJ2-7; 11 bases fit TRBD1. Per germline, CDR1 SGHDT and CDR2 YYEEEE. CDR3 size: 15 residues. V trimming: 3 bases; J trimming: 1 base; junction bases outside the gene matches: 3. The CDR3 nucleotides are TGTGCCAGCAGCTCCCGGGACAGGGGGTCCTACGAGCAGTACTTC. Its translation: CASSSRDRGSYEQYF.

The V gene is TRBV7-9, the J gene TRBJ1-1, with TRBD1 matching 8 bases. The CDR3 is 15 residues long. Trimming removed 5 bases from V and 5 bases from J; junction bases left unmatched: 10. Looked up from germline, CDR1 is SEHNR and CDR2 is FQNEAQ (reference sequence). The CDR3 here is CASSPRGQGGTEAFF. CDR3 nucleotides: TGTGCCAGCAGCCCCCGAGGACAGGGTGGTACTGAAGCTTTCTTT.

The genes are TRBV7-3 and TRBJ2-2; unclear D gene. The CDR3 runs 13 residues. The germline CDR1 and CDR2 sequences are SGHTA and FQGTGA. V was shortened by 5 bases and J by 7 bases, with 11 bases between the two germline ends. CDR3: CASSLDHSGELFF. The CDR3 DNA reads as TGTGCCAGCAGCCTGGACCATAGCGGGGAGCTGTTTTTT.

V gene TRBV6-5 combines with J gene TRBJ2-7; perhaps TRBD1 as D (6 bases). The CDR3 length is 12 residues. Trimming removed 8 bases from V and 1 base from J, with 9 bases in between. CDR1 and CDR2 from the germline V gene are MNHEY and SVGAGI. The CDR3 coding sequence is TGTGCCAGCCGGGACACTTCCTACGAGCAGTACTTC. Translation: CASRDTSYEQYF.

The gene calls are TRBV2 and TRBJ1-5; D unresolved. The germline V and J ends were trimmed by 4 bases and 2 bases, with 12 bases remaining between them. The germline V gene encodes CDR1 SNHLY and CDR2 FYNNEI. This CDR3 is built from 15 residues. CDR3 sequence: CASSVGGIGNQPQHF. CDR3 in DNA: TGTGCCAGCAGTGTGGGAGGGATTGGCAATCAGCCCCAGCATTTT. Full variable domain (remainder filled in from reference TRBV2 and TRBJ1-5): EPEVTQTPSHQVTQMGQEVILRCVPISNHLYFYWYRQILGQKVEFLVSFYNNEISEKSEIFDDQFSVERPDGSNFTLKIRSTKLEDSAMYFCASSVGGIGNQPQHFGDGTRLSIL.

The rearrangement links TRBV5-4 to TRBJ2-5; maybe TRBD1 (7 bases). Trimming took 5 bases from V and 4 from J, leaving 18 bases between them. Germline loops: CDR1 SGHNT, CDR2 YYREEE (reference sequence). The CDR3 length is 15 residues. The DNA for the CDR3 is TGTGCCAGCAGACCCGACAGGGTGGGGGGAGAGACCCAGTACTTC. Its translation: CASRPDRVGGETQYF.

J is TRBJ1-2 and V is TRBV7-3; D remains ambiguous. This CDR3 region has 13 residues. V lost 6 bases to trimming and J lost 6 bases, with 14 bases between them. CDR1 is SGHTA and CDR2 is FQGTGA in the germline V gene. Here the CDR3 reads CASSLDGRHGYTF. DNA of the CDR3: TGTGCCAGCAGTTTGGACGGAAGGCATGGCTACACCTTC.

The CDR3 reads CASSTVRVEPQHF. CDR3 nucleotide sequence: TGTGCCAGTAGTACCGTGAGGGTCGAGCCCCAGCATTTT. This rearrangement joins TRBV19 to TRBJ1-5; D is ambiguous. Trimming removed 4 bases from V and 8 bases from J, with 12 bases in between. The CDR3 runs to 13 residues. CDR1 and CDR2 (germline): LNHDA, SQIVND (reference sequence). The full variable domain, its missing parts supplied by reference TRBV19 and TRBJ1-5, is DGGITQSPKYLFRKEGQNVTLSCEQNLNHDAMYWYRQDPGQGLRLIYYSQIVNDFQKGDIAEGYSVSREKKESFPLTVTSAQKNPTAFYLCASSTVRVEPQHFGDGTRLSIL.

The chain joins TRBV5-1 to TRBJ2-2; 7 nucleotides align to TRBD1. Germline-derived CDR1 and CDR2 are SGHRS and YFSETQ. The CDR3 is 15 residues long. V shed 4 bases, J shed 4 bases, and the junction held 7 bases outside the gene matches. The CDR3 coding sequence is TGCGCCAGCAGCCTAACAGGGACAGTCACCGGGGAGCTGTTTTTT. It codes for CASSLTGTVTGELFF.

The gene calls are TRBV7-9 and TRBJ1-1; TRBD1 matches 12 bases. Germline assignment: CDR1 SEHNR and CDR2 FQNEAQ (reference sequence). J lost 6 bases, V lost 9 bases, and 14 bases had no gene match. CDR3 length equals 16 residues. The CDR3 DNA follows: TGTGCCAGTGACCCCGGGGACAGGGGGCTGGGAGCTGAAGCTTTCTTT. As protein: CASDPGDRGLGAEAFF.

V gene TRBV6-6 combines with J gene TRBJ2-3; the D is unclear. V was shortened by 6 bases and J by 3 bases, with 4 bases between the two germline ends. CDR3 length equals 11 residues. Germline CDR1 is MNHNY and CDR2 is SVGAGI (reference sequence). The CDR3 bases are TGTGCCAGCAGACAGACAGATACGCAGTATTTT. Residues: CASRQTDTQYF.

The CDR3, as DNA: TGTGCCAGCAGTCAGGGCGGGGAGCTGTTTTTT. Its translation is CASSQGGELFF. The chain carries TRBV6-1 and TRBJ2-2, with TRBD1 as a possible D gene (5 bases). The CDR3 has 11 amino acids. V was trimmed by 5 bases and J by 7 bases, leaving 5 bases between them. CDR1 and CDR2 from the germline V gene are MNHNS and SASEGT.

V and J are TRBV7-9 and TRBJ2-7; the D is unclear. The CDR3 has 13 residues. V dropped 5 bases and J dropped 3 bases, with 11 bases sitting between them. Germline V gene sequence: CDR1 SEHNR, CDR2 FQNEAQ (reference sequence). This chain's CDR3 is CASSQEAFYEQYF. Written as DNA, the CDR3 is TGTGCCAGCAGCCAAGAGGCCTTCTACGAGCAGTACTTC.

This chain uses TRBV9 with TRBJ2-1, with 8 bases aligning to TRBD2. This CDR3 spans 16 amino acids. Trimming removed 0 bases from V and 3 bases from J; junction bases left unmatched: 5. Germline loops: CDR1 SGDLS, CDR2 YYNGEE. The CDR3 spells CASSVAAGGNYNEQFF. DNA of the CDR3: TGTGCCAGCAGCGTAGCGGCGGGAGGTAACTACAATGAGCAGTTCTTC.

This chain uses TRBV28 with TRBJ2-7; 9 bases align to TRBD1. The V segment lost 1 base and the J segment 2 bases; nucleotides outside the gene matches: 3. The CDR3 runs to 15 residues. In germline, CDR1 is MDHEN, CDR2 SYDVKM. Here the CDR3 reads CASSLSGTGTYEQYF. The CDR3 DNA reads as TGTGCCAGCAGTTTATCCGGGACAGGGACCTACGAGCAGTACTTC.